Each of the 14 T cell receptor beta chains below was sequenced from the same sample in a study of immune evolution from preneoplasia to lung adenocarcinoma. Sequencing used immunoSEQ multiplex PCR; TCRdb keeps in-frame clones, though not all of them. Among under 6,500 clones listed, more than 60% were seen once. Sequenced sample: FFPE adjacent normal lung tissue. The receptors here all came from a person aged 70 to 85 with lung adenocarcinoma.

Concerning this clone itself: A junction boundary mismatches the germline segment, possibly from a read error. The chain has TRBV29-1 and TRBJ1-1; D possibly corresponds to TRBD1 (6 bases). Germline V gives CDR1 SQVTM, CDR2 ANQGSEA. The length of the CDR3 is 12 residues. CDR3: CSVDDRNKKLIF. DNA of the CDR3: TGCAGCGTAGATGACAGGAATAAGAAACTCATCTTT. Combining the CDR3 with reference TRBV29-1 and TRBJ1-1 gives the whole variable domain SAVISQKPSRDICQRGTSLTIQCQVDSQVTMMFWYRQQPGQSLTLIATANQGSEATYESGFVIDKFPISRPNLTFSTLTVSNMSPEDSSIYLCSVDDRNKKLIFGQGTRLTVV.

V usage is TRBV7-6 and J usage is TRBJ2-1; 10 nucleotides match TRBD2. Germline CDR1 and CDR2: SGHVS and FNYEAQ. V shed 5 bases, J shed 3 bases, and the junction held 4 bases outside the gene matches. The CDR3 runs to 15 residues. CDR3 DNA: TGTGCCAGCAGCACACTAGCGGGGCTCTACAATGAGCAGTTCTTC. Its protein product is CASSTLAGLYNEQFF.

Concerning this clone: The germline gene is not matched at one end of the junction; a read error may be the cause. The genes are TRBV7-7 and TRBJ2-3, with a possible D match to TRBD2 (5 bases). Germline CDR1 SSHAT, CDR2 FNYEAQ (reference sequence). This CDR3 contains 15 residues. CDR3 amino acids: CASSPTGGETDTQYF. The CDR3 region has the DNA TGTGCTAGCAGCCCGACGGGTGGGGAGACAGATACGCAGTATTTT.

In this sample, this clone turned up once. V and J are TRBV30 and TRBJ1-1; 7 positions match TRBD1. The CDR3 consists of 12 residues. Unmatched junction bases numbered 7, after V lost 1 base and J lost 11 bases. The V gene's germline CDR1 is GTSNPN and CDR2 SVGIG (reference sequence). Here the CDR3 DNA reads TGTGCCTGGAGTGAGAGGCAGGGGGAGGCTTTCTTT. This sequence encodes CAWSERQGEAFF.

V is TRBV2 and J is TRBJ1-1; 8 bases line up with TRBD1. Trimming cost V 5 bases and J 0 bases; bases outside gene matches: 17. Germline values: CDR1 SNHLY, CDR2 FYNNEI. CDR3 size: 19 residues. The CDR3: CASSRRDRSVSRMNTEAFF. In nucleotides, the CDR3 is TGTGCCAGCAGTCGCCGGGACAGGTCTGTGAGTAGGATGAACACTGAAGCTTTCTTT. The variable domain in full, with the rest retrieved from reference TRBV2 and TRBJ1-1, is EPEVTQTPSHQVTQMGQEVILRCVPISNHLYFYWYRQILGQKVEFLVSFYNNEISEKSEIFDDQFSVERPDGSNFTLKIRSTKLEDSAMYFCASSRRDRSVSRMNTEAFFGQGTRLTVV.

This sequence joins TRBV28 and TRBJ1-2; 8 bases are a match to TRBD1. The CDR3 is made up of 14 amino acids. The germline V gene has CDR1 MDHEN and CDR2 SYDVKM. The trim removed 6 bases at V and 3 bases at J, leaving 6 bases unmatched. The CDR3 sequence: CASRSPQGDYGYTF. CDR3 coding DNA: TGTGCCAGCAGATCACCACAGGGGGACTATGGCTACACCTTC.

This clone was detected once. This chain links TRBV19 with TRBJ1-1; the D gene is possibly TRBD1 (6 bases). CDR3 size: 12 residues. The V and J ends lost 7 bases and 11 bases respectively, with 17 bases between them. The germline gives CDR1 LNHDA, CDR2 SQIVND (reference sequence). In DNA form, the CDR3 reads TGTGCCAGTACAGGGGCCCCCTTTGATGCTTTCTTT. Protein product: CASTGAPFDAFF.

The chain couples TRBV5-1 to TRBJ1-2; D remains unclear. The CDR3 consists of 13 residues. CDR1 SGHRS and CDR2 YFSETQ come from the germline V gene. Deletions cut 0 bases from V and 4 bases from J, with 7 bases between. CDR3 region: CASSLDRSYGYTF. As DNA, the CDR3 is TGCGCCAGCAGCTTGGACCGCTCCTATGGCTACACCTTC.

J is TRBJ1-4 and V is TRBV30; D gene unclear. V shed 3 bases and J shed 13 bases, with 15 bases lying between them. Germline V gives CDR1 GTSNPN, CDR2 SVGIG (reference sequence). CDR3 size: 12 residues. Here the CDR3 reads CAWSTSGNRLFF. The CDR3 nucleotides read TGTGCCTGGAGCACCTCGGGGAATAGACTGTTTTTT.

This clone was detected only once. The chain links TRBV29-1 to TRBJ2-1, with 12 bases aligning to TRBD2. There are 13 residues in the CDR3. Germline trimming cut 5 bases from V and 8 bases from J; bases unmatched to any gene: 4. CDR1 and CDR2 from the germline V gene are SQVTM and ANQGSEA. The CDR3 region has the DNA TGCAGCGTTCTAGCGGGGGGGCTCGATGAGCAGTTCTTC. As protein: CSVLAGGLDEQFF.

CDR3 amino acids: CASGYYGYTF. Here the CDR3 DNA reads TGTGCCAGCGGATACTATGGCTACACCTTC. This chain connects TRBV28 to TRBJ1-2, with D unresolved. Trimming cost V 8 bases and J 3 bases, with 4 bases left between them. This CDR3 has 10 residues. Germline CDR1 reads MDHEN; CDR2 reads SYDVKM.

The gene calls are TRBV30 and TRBJ1-5, with 9 nucleotides matching TRBD1. This CDR3 has 15 residues. Trimming took 3 bases from V and 4 from J; bases not matched to a gene: 7. Germline V gene data show CDR1 as GTSNPN and CDR2 as SVGIG (reference sequence). The CDR3 region has the DNA TGTGCCTGGAGCGCCGGACAGGGGAAAAATCAGCCCCAGCATTTT. Amino acid sequence: CAWSAGQGKNQPQHF.

This chain joins TRBV30 and TRBJ1-1; no clear D gene. This CDR3 comprises 13 residues. The germline V gene encodes CDR1 GTSNPN and CDR2 SVGIG (reference sequence). Trimming took off 2 bases at V and 4 bases at J, with 11 bases between the two ends. The CDR3 here is CAWSITIGTEAFF. CDR3 nucleotide sequence: TGTGCCTGGAGTATCACCATTGGCACTGAAGCTTTCTTT.

This sequence joins TRBV9 and TRBJ2-7; 10 nucleotides align to TRBD1. Germline V gene lookup returns CDR1 SGDLS and CDR2 YYNGEE. The length of the CDR3 is 15 residues. V lost 3 bases to trimming and J lost 6 bases; unmatched junction nucleotides: 9. The CDR3 sequence: CASSEGGGQGTEQYF. The CDR3 DNA is TGTGCCAGCAGCGAGGGCGGGGGACAGGGGACCGAGCAGTACTTC.